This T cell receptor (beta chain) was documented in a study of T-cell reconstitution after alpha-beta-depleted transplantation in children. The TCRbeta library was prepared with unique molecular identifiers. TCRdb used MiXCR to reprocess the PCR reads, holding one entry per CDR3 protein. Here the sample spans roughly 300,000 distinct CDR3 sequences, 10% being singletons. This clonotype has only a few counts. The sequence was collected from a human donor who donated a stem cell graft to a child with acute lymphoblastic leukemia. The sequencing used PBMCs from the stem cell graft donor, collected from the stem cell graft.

CDR3 bases: TGTGCCAGCAGCTTAGCGCTAGGAAAACTGTTTTTT. Residues: CASSLALGKLFF. The chain carries TRBV7-9 and TRBJ1-4; no firm D call. Deletions cut 0 bases from V and 10 bases from J, with 6 bases between. Germline V gene lookup returns CDR1 SEHNR and CDR2 FQNEAQ (reference sequence). This CDR3 comprises 12 residues.